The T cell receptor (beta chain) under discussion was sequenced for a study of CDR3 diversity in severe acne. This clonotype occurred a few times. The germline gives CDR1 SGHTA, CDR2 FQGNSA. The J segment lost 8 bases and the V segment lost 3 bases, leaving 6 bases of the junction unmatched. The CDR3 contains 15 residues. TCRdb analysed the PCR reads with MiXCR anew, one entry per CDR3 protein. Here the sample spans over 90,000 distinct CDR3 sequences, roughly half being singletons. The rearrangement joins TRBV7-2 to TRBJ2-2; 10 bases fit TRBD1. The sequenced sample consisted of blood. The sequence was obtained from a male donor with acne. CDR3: CASSLGQGMRGELFF. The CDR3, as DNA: TGTGCCAGCAGCTTGGGACAGGGGATGCGTGGGGAGCTGTTTTTT.